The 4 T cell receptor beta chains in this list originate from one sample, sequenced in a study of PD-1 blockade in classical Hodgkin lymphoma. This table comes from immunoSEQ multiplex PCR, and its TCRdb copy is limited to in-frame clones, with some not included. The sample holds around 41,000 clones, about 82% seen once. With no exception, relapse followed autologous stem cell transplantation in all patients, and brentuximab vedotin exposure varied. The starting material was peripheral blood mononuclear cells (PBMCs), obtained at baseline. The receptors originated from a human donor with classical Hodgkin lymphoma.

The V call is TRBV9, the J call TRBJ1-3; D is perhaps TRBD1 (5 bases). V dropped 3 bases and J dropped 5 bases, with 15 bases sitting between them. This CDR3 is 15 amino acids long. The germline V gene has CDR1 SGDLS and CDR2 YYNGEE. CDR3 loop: CASSGSRDSRNTIYF. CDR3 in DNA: TGTGCCAGCAGCGGGTCCCGGGACTCACGAAACACCATATATTTT.

CDR3 in amino acids: CATFRPQGARTITDTQYF. DNA for the CDR3: TGTGCCACCTTTAGGCCTCAGGGGGCGCGTACGATCACAGATACGCAGTATTTT. This chain links TRBV28 with TRBJ2-3; the match to TRBD1 covers 8 bases. The germline CDR1 and CDR2 sequences are MDHEN and SYDVKM. After removal of 10 bases from V and 2 bases from J, the junction contained 20 bases not matched to a gene. The CDR3 runs 18 residues.

Here the CDR3 reads CASGRLAGNQETQYF. The CDR3 DNA reads TGTGCCAGCGGGAGACTAGCGGGAAATCAAGAGACCCAGTACTTC. The V gene is TRBV6-5, the J gene TRBJ2-5; TRBD2 matches 11 bases. This CDR3 contains 15 residues. V lost 8 bases and J lost 2; bases outside the gene matches: 7. Per germline, CDR1 MNHEY and CDR2 SVGAGI.

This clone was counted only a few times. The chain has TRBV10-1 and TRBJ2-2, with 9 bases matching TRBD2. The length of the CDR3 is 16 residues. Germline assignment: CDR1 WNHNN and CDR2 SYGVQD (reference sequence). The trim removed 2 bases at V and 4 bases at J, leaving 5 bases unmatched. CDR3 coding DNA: TGCGCCAGCAGTGAGAGTCTAGCGGGAAGCACCGGGGAGCTGTTTTTT. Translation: CASSESLAGSTGELFF.